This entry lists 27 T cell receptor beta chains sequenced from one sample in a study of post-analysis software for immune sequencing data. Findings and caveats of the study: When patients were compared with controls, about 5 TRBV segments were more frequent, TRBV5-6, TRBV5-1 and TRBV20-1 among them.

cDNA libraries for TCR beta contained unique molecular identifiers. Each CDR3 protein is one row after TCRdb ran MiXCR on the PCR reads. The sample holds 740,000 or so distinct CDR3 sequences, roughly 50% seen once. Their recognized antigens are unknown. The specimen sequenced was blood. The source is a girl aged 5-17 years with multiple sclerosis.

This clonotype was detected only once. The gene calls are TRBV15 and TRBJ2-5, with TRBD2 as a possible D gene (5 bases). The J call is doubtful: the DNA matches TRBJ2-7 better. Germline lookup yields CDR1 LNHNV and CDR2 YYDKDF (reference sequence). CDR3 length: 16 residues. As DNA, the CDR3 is TGTGCCACCAGCAGAGATTTGCCCGGGAACCCTTACGAGCAGTACTTC. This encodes CATSRDLPGNPYEQYF.

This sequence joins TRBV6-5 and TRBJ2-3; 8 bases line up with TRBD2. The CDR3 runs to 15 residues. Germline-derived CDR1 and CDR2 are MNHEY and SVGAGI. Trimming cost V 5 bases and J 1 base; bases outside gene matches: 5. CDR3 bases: TGTGCCAGCAGTGGGGCGGGGGGCCGCACAGATACGCAGTATTTT. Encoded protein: CASSGAGGRTDTQYF.

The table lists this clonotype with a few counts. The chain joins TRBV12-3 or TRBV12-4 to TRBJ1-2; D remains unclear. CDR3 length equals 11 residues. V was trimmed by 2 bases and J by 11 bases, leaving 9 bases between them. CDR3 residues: CASSLNRAYTF. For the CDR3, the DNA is TGTGCCAGCAGTTTAAACCGGGCTTACACCTTC.

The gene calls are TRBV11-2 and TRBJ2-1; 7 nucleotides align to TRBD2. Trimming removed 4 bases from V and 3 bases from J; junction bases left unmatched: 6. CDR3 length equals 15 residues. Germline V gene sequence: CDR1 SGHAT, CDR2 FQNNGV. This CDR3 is CASSYGTNDYNEQFF. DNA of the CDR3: TGTGCCAGCAGCTACGGGACTAATGACTACAATGAGCAGTTCTTC.

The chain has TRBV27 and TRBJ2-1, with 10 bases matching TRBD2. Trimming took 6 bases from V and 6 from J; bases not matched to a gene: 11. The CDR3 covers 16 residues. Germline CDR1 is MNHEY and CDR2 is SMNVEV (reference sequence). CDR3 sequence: CASSRPSGGALNEQFF. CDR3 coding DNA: TGTGCCAGCAGCAGACCCAGCGGGGGGGCTCTCAATGAGCAGTTCTTC.

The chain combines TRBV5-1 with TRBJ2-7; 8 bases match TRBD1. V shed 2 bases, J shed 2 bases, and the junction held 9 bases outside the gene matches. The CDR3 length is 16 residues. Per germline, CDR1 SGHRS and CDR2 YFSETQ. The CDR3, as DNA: TGCGCCAGCAGCTTAACAGGGACAGGCCATCCCTACGAGCAGTACTTC. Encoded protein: CASSLTGTGHPYEQYF.

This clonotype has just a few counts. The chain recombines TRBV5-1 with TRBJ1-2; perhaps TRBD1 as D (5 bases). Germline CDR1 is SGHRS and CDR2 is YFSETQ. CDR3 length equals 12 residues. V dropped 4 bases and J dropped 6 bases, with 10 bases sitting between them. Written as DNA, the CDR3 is TGCGCCAGCAGCCTAACGACAGATGGCTACACCTTC. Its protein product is CASSLTTDGYTF.

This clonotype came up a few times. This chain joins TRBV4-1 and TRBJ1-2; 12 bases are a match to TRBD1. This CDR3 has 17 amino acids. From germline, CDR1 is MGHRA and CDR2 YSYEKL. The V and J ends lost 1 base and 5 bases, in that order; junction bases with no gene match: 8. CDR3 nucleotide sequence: TGCGCCAGCAGCCAAGGGAAGGGACAGGGGGCGAAATATGGCTACACCTTC. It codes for CASSQGKGQGAKYGYTF.

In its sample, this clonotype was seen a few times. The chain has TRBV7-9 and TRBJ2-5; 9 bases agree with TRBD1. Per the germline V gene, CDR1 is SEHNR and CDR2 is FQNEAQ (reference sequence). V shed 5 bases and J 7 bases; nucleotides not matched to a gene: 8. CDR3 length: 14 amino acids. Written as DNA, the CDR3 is TGTGCCAGCAGCCAAGCGGGACAGGGAGGGACCCAGTACTTC. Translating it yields CASSQAGQGGTQYF.

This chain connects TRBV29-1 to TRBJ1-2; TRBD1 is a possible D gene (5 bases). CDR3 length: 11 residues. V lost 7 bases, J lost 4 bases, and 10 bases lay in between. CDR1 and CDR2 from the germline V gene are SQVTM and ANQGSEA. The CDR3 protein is CSADRSYGYTF. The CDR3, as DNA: TGCAGCGCAGACAGATCCTATGGCTACACCTTC.

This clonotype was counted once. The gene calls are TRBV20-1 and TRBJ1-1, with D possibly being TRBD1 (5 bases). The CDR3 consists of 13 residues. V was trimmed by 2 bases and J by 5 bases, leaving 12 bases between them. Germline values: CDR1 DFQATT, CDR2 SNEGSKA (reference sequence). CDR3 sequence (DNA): TGCAGTGCTAGACTCAGGGCGGGGACTGAAGCTTTCTTT. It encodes CSARLRAGTEAFF.

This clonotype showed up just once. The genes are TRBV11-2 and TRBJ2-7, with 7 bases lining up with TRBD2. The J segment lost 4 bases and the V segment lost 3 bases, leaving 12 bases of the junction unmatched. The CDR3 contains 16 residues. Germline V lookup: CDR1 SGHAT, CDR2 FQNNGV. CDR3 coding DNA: TGTGCCAGCAGCTTGGCCGCGGGGCTAGCGGTTTACGAGCAGTACTTC. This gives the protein CASSLAAGLAVYEQYF.

CDR3 sequence reads: CASSGPGQGYEQYF. CDR3 DNA sequence: TGTGCCAGCTCAGGTCCGGGACAGGGGTACGAGCAGTACTTC. This chain links TRBV18 with TRBJ2-7, with 10 bases matching TRBD1. After removal of 5 bases from V and 4 bases from J, the junction contained 5 bases not matched to a gene. CDR1 KGHSH and CDR2 LQKENI come from the germline V gene. The CDR3 length is 14 residues.

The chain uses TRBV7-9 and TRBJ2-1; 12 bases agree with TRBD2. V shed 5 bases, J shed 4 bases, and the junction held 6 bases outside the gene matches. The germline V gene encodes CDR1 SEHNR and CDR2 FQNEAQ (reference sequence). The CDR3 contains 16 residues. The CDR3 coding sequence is TGTGCCAGCAGCCCACAGACTAGCGGGAGATACAATGAGCAGTTCTTC. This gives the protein CASSPQTSGRYNEQFF.

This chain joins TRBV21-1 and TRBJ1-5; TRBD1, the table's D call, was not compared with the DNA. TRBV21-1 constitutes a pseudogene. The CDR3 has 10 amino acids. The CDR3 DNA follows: TGTGGCCAAGGGGTTAAGCCCCAGCATTTT. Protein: CGQGVKPQHF.

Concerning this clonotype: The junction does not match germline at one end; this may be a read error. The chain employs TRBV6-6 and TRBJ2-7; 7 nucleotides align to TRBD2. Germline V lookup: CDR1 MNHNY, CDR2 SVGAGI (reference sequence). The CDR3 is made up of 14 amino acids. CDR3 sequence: CASGYSARGGDQYF. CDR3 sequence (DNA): TGTGCCAGCGGTTACTCGGCTCGTGGGGGGGATCAGTACTTC.

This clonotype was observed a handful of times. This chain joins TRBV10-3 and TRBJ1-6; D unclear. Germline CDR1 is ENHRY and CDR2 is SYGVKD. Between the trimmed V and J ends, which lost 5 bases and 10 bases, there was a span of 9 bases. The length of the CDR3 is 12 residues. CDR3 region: CAISSFASPLHF. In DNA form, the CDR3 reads TGTGCCATCAGTTCCTTTGCATCACCCCTCCACTTT.

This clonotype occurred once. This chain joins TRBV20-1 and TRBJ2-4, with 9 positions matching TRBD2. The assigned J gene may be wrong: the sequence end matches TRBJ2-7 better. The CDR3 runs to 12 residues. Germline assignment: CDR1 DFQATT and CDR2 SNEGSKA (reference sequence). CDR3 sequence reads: CSARLADYEQYF. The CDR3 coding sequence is TGCAGTGCAAGACTAGCGGACTACGAGCAGTACTTC.

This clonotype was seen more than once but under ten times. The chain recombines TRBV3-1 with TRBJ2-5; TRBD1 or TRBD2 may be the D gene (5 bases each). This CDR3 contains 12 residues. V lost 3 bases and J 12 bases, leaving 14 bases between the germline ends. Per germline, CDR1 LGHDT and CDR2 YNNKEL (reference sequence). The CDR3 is CASSHGQGVEYF. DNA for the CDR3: TGTGCCAGCAGCCACGGGCAGGGAGTCGAGTACTTC.

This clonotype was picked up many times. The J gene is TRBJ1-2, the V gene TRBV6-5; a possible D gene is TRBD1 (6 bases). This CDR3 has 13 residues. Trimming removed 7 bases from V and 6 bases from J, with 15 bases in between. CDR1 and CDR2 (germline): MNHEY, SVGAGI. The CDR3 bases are TGTGCCAGCAACGACTTCACAGGGAATGGCTACACCTTC. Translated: CASNDFTGNGYTF.

CDR3 sequence: CSAKGGGGQFETQYF. The CDR3 DNA follows: TGCAGTGCAAAGGGGGGTGGGGGGCAGTTTGAGACCCAGTACTTC. V usage is TRBV20-1 and J usage is TRBJ2-7, with D perhaps TRBD1 or TRBD2 (6 bases each). The J call may be wrong; the DNA end is better matched by TRBJ2-5. CDR3 size: 15 residues. Germline V gene data show CDR1 as DFQATT and CDR2 as SNEGSKA (reference sequence).

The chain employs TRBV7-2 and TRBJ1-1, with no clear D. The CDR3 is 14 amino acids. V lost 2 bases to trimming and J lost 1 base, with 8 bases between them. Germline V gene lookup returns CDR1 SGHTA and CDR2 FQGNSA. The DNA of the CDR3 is TGTGCCAGCAGCTTAACGGCTAGGAACACTGAAGCTTTCTTT. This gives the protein CASSLTARNTEAFF.

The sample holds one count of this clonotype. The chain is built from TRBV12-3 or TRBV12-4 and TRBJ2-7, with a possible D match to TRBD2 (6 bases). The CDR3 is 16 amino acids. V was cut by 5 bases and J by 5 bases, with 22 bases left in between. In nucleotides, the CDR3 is TGTGCCAGCAGTCCGTCACGGGACTTTCGGCGGGACGAGCAGTACTTC. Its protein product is CASSPSRDFRRDEQYF.

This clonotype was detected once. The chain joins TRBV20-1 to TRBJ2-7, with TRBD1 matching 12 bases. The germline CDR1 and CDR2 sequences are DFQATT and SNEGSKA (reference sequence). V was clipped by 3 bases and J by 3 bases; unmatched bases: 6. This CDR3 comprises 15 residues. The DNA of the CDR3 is TGCAGTGCTAGGGACGGGACAGGGGGCGGCTACGAGCAGTACTTC. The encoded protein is CSARDGTGGGYEQYF.

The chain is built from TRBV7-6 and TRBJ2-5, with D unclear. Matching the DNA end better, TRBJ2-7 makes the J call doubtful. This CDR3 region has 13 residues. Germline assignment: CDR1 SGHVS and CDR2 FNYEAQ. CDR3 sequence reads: CASRFADSDEQYF. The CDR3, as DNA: TGTGCCAGCAGGTTCGCAGATAGTGACGAGCAGTACTTC.

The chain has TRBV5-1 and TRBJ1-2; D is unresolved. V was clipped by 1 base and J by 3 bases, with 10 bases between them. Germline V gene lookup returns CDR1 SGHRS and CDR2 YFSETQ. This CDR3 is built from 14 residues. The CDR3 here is CASSLTVLDYGYTF. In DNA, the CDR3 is TGCGCCAGCAGCTTGACAGTCCTCGACTATGGCTACACCTTC.

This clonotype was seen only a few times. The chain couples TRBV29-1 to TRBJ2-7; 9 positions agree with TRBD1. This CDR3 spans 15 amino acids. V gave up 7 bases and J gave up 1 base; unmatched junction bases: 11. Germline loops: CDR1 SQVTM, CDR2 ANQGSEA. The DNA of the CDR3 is TGCAGCGCGGGACCGGGACAGGGTTTGTCCTACGAGCAGTACTTC. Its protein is CSAGPGQGLSYEQYF.